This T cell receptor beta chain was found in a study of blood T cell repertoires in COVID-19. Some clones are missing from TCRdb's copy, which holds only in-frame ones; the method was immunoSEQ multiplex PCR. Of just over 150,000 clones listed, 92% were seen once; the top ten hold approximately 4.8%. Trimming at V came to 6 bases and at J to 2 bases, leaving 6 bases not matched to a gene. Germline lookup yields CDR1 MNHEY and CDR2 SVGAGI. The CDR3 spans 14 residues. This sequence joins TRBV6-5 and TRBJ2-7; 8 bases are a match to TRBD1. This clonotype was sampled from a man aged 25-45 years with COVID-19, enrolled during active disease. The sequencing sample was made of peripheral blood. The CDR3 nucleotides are TGTGCCAGCAGACCCGGGACAGGCACCTACGAGCAGTACTTC. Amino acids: CASRPGTGTYEQYF.